The 10 T cell receptor beta chains reported below all come from one sample, sequenced in a study of cytomegalovirus exposure and HLA in healthy donors. The PCR ran on 60 Vbeta and 13 Jbeta primers. Profiling relied on immunoSEQ multiplex PCR, and the TCRdb table lists in-frame clones only, not all of them. Among approximately 220,000 clones, approximately 80% were seen once, and the ten largest hold 2.5% to 3.5%. Sequences were obtained from PBMCs. The receptor source for this set is a man aged 30 to 39 in good health and CMV-seronegative.

This chain links TRBV4-1 with TRBJ2-2; no firm D call. CDR3 length: 13 residues. V was cut by 0 bases and J by 5 bases, with 4 bases left in between. Germline CDR1 and CDR2: MGHRA and YSYEKL. The chain's CDR3 is CASSQDLTGELFF. The CDR3, as DNA: TGCGCCAGCAGCCAAGATCTTACCGGGGAGCTGTTTTTT.

This clone was counted only a few times. The chain is built from TRBV6-4 and TRBJ1-1; D call uncertain. V was trimmed by 4 bases and J by 0 bases, leaving 6 bases between them. The germline CDR1 and CDR2 sequences are MRHNA and SNTAGT. CDR3 length equals 13 residues. CDR3 region: CASSVSVNTEAFF. In DNA, the CDR3 is TGTGCCAGCAGTGTATCCGTGAACACTGAAGCTTTCTTT.

V is TRBV5-1 and J is TRBJ2-1; the match to TRBD1 covers 7 bases. This CDR3 has 20 residues. V was clipped by 1 base and J by 3 bases; unmatched bases: 19. Per germline, CDR1 SGHRS and CDR2 YFSETQ. CDR3 amino acids: CASSLRGPGPGTELYNEQFF. The CDR3 DNA sequence: TGCGCCAGCAGCTTGAGGGGCCCTGGGCCCGGGACAGAACTCTACAATGAGCAGTTCTTC.

This rearrangement joins TRBV4-3 to TRBJ1-5; 7 bases align to TRBD1. The germline V gene encodes CDR1 LGHNA and CDR2 YSLEER. J gave up 2 bases and V 0 bases, and 16 bases lay outside the gene matches. There are 20 residues in the CDR3. CDR3 protein: CASSQDVKDRTTDRNQPQHF. The CDR3 DNA sequence: TGCGCCAGCAGCCAAGACGTTAAGGACAGGACCACTGATCGCAATCAGCCCCAGCATTTT.

V is TRBV18 and J is TRBJ1-1; D gene unclear. Per germline, CDR1 KGHSH and CDR2 LQKENI. Trimming shortened V by 2 bases and J by 0 bases, and 13 bases separated the two germline ends. The CDR3 sequence is 16 residues long. CDR3 DNA: TGTGCCAGCTCACCAATGTCCGGGATGCTGAACACTGAAGCTTTCTTT. Translation: CASSPMSGMLNTEAFF. The whole variable domain, remainder taken from reference TRBV18 and TRBJ1-1, is NAGVMQNPRHLVRRRGQEARLRCSPMKGHSHVYWYRQLPEEGLKFMVYLQKENIIDESGMPKERFSAEFPKEGPSILRIQQVVRGDSAAYFCASSPMSGMLNTEAFFGQGTRLTVV.

The J gene is TRBJ1-1, the V gene TRBV9; 9 nucleotides agree with TRBD1. The trim removed 0 bases at V and 4 bases at J, leaving 4 bases unmatched. CDR3 length: 15 amino acids. In germline, CDR1 is SGDLS, CDR2 YYNGEE. The CDR3 DNA reads as TGTGCCAGCAGCGTAGAACAGGGGGCGGCCACTGAAGCTTTCTTT. As protein: CASSVEQGAATEAFF.

This clone came up once. The chain joins TRBV6-1 to TRBJ1-3, with 7 bases fitting TRBD1. This CDR3 region has 15 residues. Looked up from germline, CDR1 is MNHNS and CDR2 is SASEGT. V lost 6 bases to trimming and J lost 0 bases; unmatched junction nucleotides: 5. CDR3 nucleotides: TGTGCCAGCAGAACGGGACAGATCTCTGGAAACACCATATATTTT. Amino acid sequence: CASRTGQISGNTIYF.

The V and J genes are TRBV19 and TRBJ2-7; 7 positions match TRBD1. CDR1 and CDR2 (germline): LNHDA, SQIVND (reference sequence). The CDR3 length is 12 residues. V dropped 4 bases and J dropped 5; count of bases not matched to a gene: 2. The CDR3 spells CASSRDRDEQYF. As DNA, the CDR3 is TGTGCCAGTAGTAGAGACAGGGACGAGCAGTACTTC.

The DNA for the CDR3 is TGTGCCATCAGTGAGTCGAACCCAGGGAGGACAGAGACCCAGTACTTC. Its protein product is CAISESNPGRTETQYF. The rearrangement uses TRBV10-3 and TRBJ2-5; perhaps TRBD2 as D (6 bases). The germline gives CDR1 ENHRY, CDR2 SYGVKD. CDR3 length equals 16 residues. V gave up 0 bases and J gave up 4 bases, with 15 bases separating them.

The gene calls are TRBV9 and TRBJ2-1, with 10 positions matching TRBD2. CDR1 is SGDLS and CDR2 is YYNGEE in the germline V gene. The CDR3 is 17 amino acids. The V and J ends lost 3 bases and 7 bases, in that order; junction bases with no gene match: 13. As DNA, the CDR3 is TGTGCCAGCAGCGGTAGCGGGGGGCCCCGACTGCAGAATGAGCAGTTCTTC. Translation: CASSGSGGPRLQNEQFF.